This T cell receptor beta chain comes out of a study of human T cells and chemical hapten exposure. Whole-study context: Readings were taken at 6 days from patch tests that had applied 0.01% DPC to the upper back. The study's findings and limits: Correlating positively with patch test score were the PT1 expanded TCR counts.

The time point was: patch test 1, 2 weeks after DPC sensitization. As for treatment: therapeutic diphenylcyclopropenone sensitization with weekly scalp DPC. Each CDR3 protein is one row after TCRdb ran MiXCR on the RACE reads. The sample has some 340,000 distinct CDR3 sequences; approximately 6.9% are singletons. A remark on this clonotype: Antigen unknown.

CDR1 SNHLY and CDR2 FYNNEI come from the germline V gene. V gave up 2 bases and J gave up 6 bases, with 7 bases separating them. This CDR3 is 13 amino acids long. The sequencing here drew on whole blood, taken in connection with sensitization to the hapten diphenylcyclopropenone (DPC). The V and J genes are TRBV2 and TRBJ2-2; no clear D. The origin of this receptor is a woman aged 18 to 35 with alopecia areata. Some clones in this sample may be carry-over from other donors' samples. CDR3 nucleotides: TGTGCCAGCAGTGAACTGGTGCCCGGGGAGCTGTTTTTT. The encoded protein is CASSELVPGELFF.